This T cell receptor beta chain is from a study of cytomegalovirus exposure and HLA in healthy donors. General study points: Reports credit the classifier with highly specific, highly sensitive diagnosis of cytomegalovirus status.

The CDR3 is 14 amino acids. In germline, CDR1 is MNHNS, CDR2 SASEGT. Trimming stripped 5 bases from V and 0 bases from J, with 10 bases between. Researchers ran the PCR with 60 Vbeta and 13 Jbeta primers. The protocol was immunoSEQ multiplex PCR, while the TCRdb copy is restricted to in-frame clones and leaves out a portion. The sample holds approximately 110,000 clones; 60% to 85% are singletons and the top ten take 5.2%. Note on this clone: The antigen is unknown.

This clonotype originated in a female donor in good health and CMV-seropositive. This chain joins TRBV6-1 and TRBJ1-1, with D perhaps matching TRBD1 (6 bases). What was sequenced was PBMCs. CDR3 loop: CASSQGSMNTEAFF. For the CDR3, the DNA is TGTGCCAGCAGTCAGGGGAGTATGAACACTGAAGCTTTCTTT.